The entry below gives a single TCR beta chain sequence along with its context. What it binds is not known. Time point reported: persistent/refractory GD, antithyroid drugs over 5 years with positive TRAb. After RNA was extracted from PBMCs, the TCR library was made from it. Sequencing libraries for TCR beta were prepared with iRepertoire HTBI primers and Arm-PCR of CDR3 regions. Per the study methods: Across samples, 62 TRBV and about 15 TRBJ segments were found. TCRdb re-derived calls from the multiplex PCR reads in MiXCR, one entry per CDR3 protein. These V and J calls rely on TCRdb rather than the paper's analysis. The sample holds hundreds of thousands of distinct CDR3 sequences, around 32% seen once. The germline V gene has CDR1 MNHEY and CDR2 SVGEGT. The CDR3 extends over 14 amino acids. The V and J ends lost 5 bases and 5 bases respectively, with 12 bases between them. The record originates from a study of regulatory T cells in long-lasting Graves disease. Study as a whole: The definition of persistent Graves' disease was over 5 years of antithyroid drugs with positive TSH receptor antibodies. Study-wide points: Favored gene segments in persistent disease were TRBV28, TRBJ1-2 and TRBJ2-5. Comparison showed that persistent patients shared more public clonotypes (about 3,000) than new patients (about 970).

The source was peripheral blood mononuclear cells (PBMCs), collected when the disease was refractory, from a patient treated with antithyroid drugs. The TCR sequence derives from a female donor with Graves disease. The J gene is TRBJ1-4, the V gene TRBV6-2 or TRBV6-3; D is possibly TRBD1 (5 bases). The CDR3 loop is CASSTSGRNEKLFF. The CDR3 DNA reads as TGTGCCAGCAGTACCTCAGGGCGGAATGAAAAACTGTTTTTT.